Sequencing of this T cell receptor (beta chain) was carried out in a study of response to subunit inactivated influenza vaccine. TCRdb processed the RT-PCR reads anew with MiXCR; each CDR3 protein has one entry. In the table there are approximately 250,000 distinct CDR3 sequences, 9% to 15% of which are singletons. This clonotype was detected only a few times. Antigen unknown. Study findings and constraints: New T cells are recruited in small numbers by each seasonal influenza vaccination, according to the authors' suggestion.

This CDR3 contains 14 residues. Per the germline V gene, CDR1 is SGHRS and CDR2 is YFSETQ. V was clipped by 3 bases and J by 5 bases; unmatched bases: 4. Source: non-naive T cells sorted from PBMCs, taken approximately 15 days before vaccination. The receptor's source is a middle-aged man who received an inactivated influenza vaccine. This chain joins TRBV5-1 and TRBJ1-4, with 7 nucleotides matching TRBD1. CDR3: CASSSGTDNEKLFF. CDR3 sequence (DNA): TGCGCCAGCAGCTCCGGGACAGACAATGAAAAACTGTTTTTT.